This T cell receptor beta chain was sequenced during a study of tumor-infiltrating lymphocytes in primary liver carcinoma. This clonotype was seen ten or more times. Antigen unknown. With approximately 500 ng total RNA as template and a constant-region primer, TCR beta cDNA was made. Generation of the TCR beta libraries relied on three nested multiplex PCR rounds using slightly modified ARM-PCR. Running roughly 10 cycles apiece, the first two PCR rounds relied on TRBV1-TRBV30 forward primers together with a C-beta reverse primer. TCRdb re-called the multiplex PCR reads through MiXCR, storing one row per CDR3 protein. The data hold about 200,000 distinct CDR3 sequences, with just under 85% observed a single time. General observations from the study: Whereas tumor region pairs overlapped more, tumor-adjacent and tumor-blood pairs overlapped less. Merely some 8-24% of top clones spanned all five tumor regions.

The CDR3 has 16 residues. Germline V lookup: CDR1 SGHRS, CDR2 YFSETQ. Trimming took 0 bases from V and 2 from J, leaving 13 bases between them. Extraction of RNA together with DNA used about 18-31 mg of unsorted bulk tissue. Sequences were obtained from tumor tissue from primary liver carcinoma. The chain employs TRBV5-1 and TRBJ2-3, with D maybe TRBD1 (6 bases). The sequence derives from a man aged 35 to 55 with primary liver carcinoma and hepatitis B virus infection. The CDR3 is CASSLAGTQTTDTQYF. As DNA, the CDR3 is TGCGCCAGCAGCTTGGCTGGGACACAAACCACAGATACGCAGTATTTT.